This is a list of T cell receptor beta chains from one sample in a study of cytotoxic CD8 clonotypes in ibrutinib-treated CLL. Sequencing used immunoSEQ multiplex PCR; TCRdb keeps in-frame clones, though not all of them. The repertoire holds around 160,000 clones, with around nine tenths as singletons. Sequences were derived from PBMCs, sampled at disease progression, from a patient treated with ibrutinib. These receptors were collected from a human donor with chronic lymphocytic leukemia. Each CDR3 is given with its conserved first and last residue. Fields, in order: V gene, D gene, J gene, clone size, CDR3 DNA, CDR3 protein. The D gene is left open where the match is weak. A row's size may be missing; if present it is once, few, many or a size class.

v_gene: TRBV11-2
d_gene: .
j_gene: TRBJ1-1
abundance: .
CDR3nt: TGTGCCAGCAGCTTAGATCTGGGAGTCGAAGCTTTCTTT
CDR3aa: CASSLDLGVEAFF

v_gene: TRBV11-2
d_gene: TRBD1
j_gene: TRBJ2-1
abundance: once
CDR3nt: TGTGCCAGCAGCATCAGGGGGCTATTGGACAATGAGCAGTTCTTC
CDR3aa: CASSIRGLLDNEQFF

v_gene: TRBV6-5
d_gene: .
j_gene: TRBJ2-1
abundance: .
CDR3nt: TGTGCCAGCAGTTACGAGAGCACTGAGCCCAATGAGCAGTTCTTC
CDR3aa: CASSYESTEPNEQFF

v_gene: TRBV5-1
d_gene: TRBD1
j_gene: TRBJ2-2
abundance: .
CDR3nt: TGCGCCAGCAGCCCCCCGGGACAGGGTGTCGGGGAGCTGTTTTTT
CDR3aa: CASSPPGQGVGELFF

v_gene: TRBV6-5
d_gene: .
j_gene: TRBJ1-3
abundance: .
CDR3nt: TGTGCCAGCAGTTATGTGGCCTCTGGAAACACCATATATTTT
CDR3aa: CASSYVASGNTIYF

v_gene: TRBV6-6
d_gene: .
j_gene: TRBJ1-3
abundance: .
CDR3nt: TGTGCCAGCAGTTACTCCGGGGGCTCTGGAAACACCATATATTTT
CDR3aa: CASSYSGGSGNTIYF

v_gene: TRBV6-1
d_gene: TRBD1
j_gene: TRBJ2-1
abundance: .
CDR3nt: TGTGCCAGCAGTGTGGGGACAGGGAAAGATGAGCAGTTCTTC
CDR3aa: CASSVGTGKDEQFF

v_gene: TRBV9
d_gene: .
j_gene: TRBJ2-1
abundance: once
CDR3nt: TGTGCCAGCAGCCCCCGGGACCCCTCCAATGAGCAGTTCTTC
CDR3aa: CASSPRDPSNEQFF

v_gene: TRBV11-3
d_gene: .
j_gene: TRBJ1-1
abundance: .
CDR3nt: TGTGCCAGCAGCCACGGACCCCTCGGGTACACTGAAGCTTTCTTT
CDR3aa: CASSHGPLGYTEAFF

v_gene: TRBV27
d_gene: .
j_gene: TRBJ2-5
abundance: .
CDR3nt: TGTGCCAGCGGCGGGCAAGAGACCCAGTACTTC
CDR3aa: CASGGQETQYF

v_gene: TRBV9
d_gene: .
j_gene: TRBJ1-3
abundance: .
CDR3nt: TGTGCCAGCAGCTTAAAACCAACAGACCACTCTGGAAACACCATATATTTT
CDR3aa: CASSLKPTDHSGNTIYF

v_gene: TRBV7-3
d_gene: TRBD1
j_gene: TRBJ2-2
abundance: few
CDR3nt: TGTGCCAGCAGTCGCAGTTGGGACAGGAAGAACACCGGGGAGCTGTTTTTT
CDR3aa: CASSRSWDRKNTGELFF

v_gene: TRBV18
d_gene: .
j_gene: TRBJ1-2
abundance: .
CDR3nt: TGTGCCAGCTCCCCCCTGGATACGAGCTATGGCTACACCTTC
CDR3aa: CASSPLDTSYGYTF

v_gene: TRBV21-1
d_gene: .
j_gene: TRBJ2-3
abundance: .
CDR3nt: TGTGCCAGCAGCAAAGAGCTCCCCCCGGGAGGGCCCTCCGATACGCAGTATTTT
CDR3aa: CASSKELPPGGPSDTQYF

v_gene: TRBV28
d_gene: TRBD1
j_gene: TRBJ1-2
abundance: .
CDR3nt: TGTGCCAGCAGCTACGGACAGGGAAACTATGGCTACACCTTC
CDR3aa: CASSYGQGNYGYTF

v_gene: TRBV9
d_gene: TRBD2
j_gene: TRBJ2-7
abundance: .
CDR3nt: TGTGCCAGCAGCGGCGGACCTAGCGGGGGATACTACGAGCAGTACTTC
CDR3aa: CASSGGPSGGYYEQYF

v_gene: TRBV6-1
d_gene: .
j_gene: TRBJ1-2
abundance: .
CDR3nt: TGTGCCAGCAGTGAAAGGGGGTCCTATGGCTACACCTTC
CDR3aa: CASSERGSYGYTF

v_gene: TRBV5-1
d_gene: TRBD1
j_gene: TRBJ1-4
abundance: .
CDR3nt: TGCGCCAGCAGTGTTTCTCCCCAGGGGGAAGGTGAAAAACTGTTTTTT
CDR3aa: CASSVSPQGEGEKLFF

v_gene: TRBV29-1
d_gene: .
j_gene: TRBJ1-1
abundance: .
CDR3nt: TGCAGCGTTGACCGGCAGAAGAACACTGAAGCTTTCTTT
CDR3aa: CSVDRQKNTEAFF

v_gene: TRBV18
d_gene: TRBD1
j_gene: TRBJ1-1
abundance: .
CDR3nt: TGTGCCAGCTCACAGACAGGGACAGACACACTGAACGCTTTCTTT
CDR3aa: CASSQTGTDTLNAFF

v_gene: TRBV6-1
d_gene: TRBD1
j_gene: TRBJ1-1
abundance: .
CDR3nt: TGTGCCAGCAGTGTACGACAGGGACAGATGAACACTGAAGCTTTCTTT
CDR3aa: CASSVRQGQMNTEAFF

v_gene: TRBV29-1
d_gene: .
j_gene: TRBJ2-4
abundance: .
CDR3nt: TGCAGCGTTGAAACAGGGGCCAAAAACATTCAGTACTTC
CDR3aa: CSVETGAKNIQYF

v_gene: TRBV30
d_gene: .
j_gene: TRBJ1-4
abundance: once
CDR3nt: TGTGCCTGGAGTCCGACACGGACTGAAAAACTGTTTTTT
CDR3aa: CAWSPTRTEKLFF

v_gene: TRBV2
d_gene: .
j_gene: TRBJ2-7
abundance: .
CDR3nt: TGTGCCAGCAGTGGTCTAGGCAGGGGCCCTTCCGAGCAGTACTTC
CDR3aa: CASSGLGRGPSEQYF

v_gene: TRBV18
d_gene: TRBD2
j_gene: TRBJ2-2
abundance: .
CDR3nt: TGTGCCAGCTCCCTCGGACTAGCGGGAGGCCGTGCCTCGACCGGGGAGCTGTTTTTT
CDR3aa: CASSLGLAGGRASTGELFF

v_gene: TRBV5-6
d_gene: .
j_gene: TRBJ1-5
abundance: .
CDR3nt: TGTGCCAGCAGCTTCGAAAAGGATCAGCCCCAGCATTTT
CDR3aa: CASSFEKDQPQHF

v_gene: TRBV19
d_gene: .
j_gene: TRBJ2-2
abundance: few
CDR3nt: TGTGCCAGCTCGTTCGGTTTGATGGGCACCGGGGAGCTGTTTTTT
CDR3aa: CASSFGLMGTGELFF

v_gene: TRBV19
d_gene: .
j_gene: TRBJ1-5
abundance: .
CDR3nt: TGTGCCAGTAGAACCGGGGGTGAGCTCCAGCCCCAGCATTTT
CDR3aa: CASRTGGELQPQHF

v_gene: TRBV30
d_gene: .
j_gene: TRBJ1-5
abundance: .
CDR3nt: TGTGCCTGGAGTGGGGGGCAGTTCAATCAGCCCCAGCATTTT
CDR3aa: CAWSGGQFNQPQHF

v_gene: TRBV29-1
d_gene: .
j_gene: TRBJ2-5
abundance: .
CDR3nt: TGCAGCGTTGAAGATCCACAGTCTAGGGAGACCCAGTACTTC
CDR3aa: CSVEDPQSRETQYF

v_gene: TRBV30
d_gene: .
j_gene: TRBJ1-4
abundance: .
CDR3nt: TGTGCCTGGACCGAACTCGGACAGATGAATGAAAAACTGTTTTTT
CDR3aa: CAWTELGQMNEKLFF

v_gene: TRBV4-2
d_gene: TRBD2
j_gene: TRBJ2-7
abundance: .
CDR3nt: TGTGCCAGCAAAAGCGGGGGGAGCTCCTACGAGCAGTACTTC
CDR3aa: CASKSGGSSYEQYF

v_gene: TRBV9
d_gene: .
j_gene: TRBJ1-3
abundance: .
CDR3nt: TGTGCCAGCAGCGGGGGACTCTCGAGGGGAAACACCATATATTTT
CDR3aa: CASSGGLSRGNTIYF

v_gene: TRBV6-1
d_gene: .
j_gene: TRBJ2-1
abundance: .
CDR3nt: TGTGCCAGCAGTGAACGGGTTAGTTGGGCCTACAATGAGCAGTTCTTC
CDR3aa: CASSERVSWAYNEQFF

v_gene: TRBV6-5
d_gene: TRBD1
j_gene: TRBJ2-7
abundance: once
CDR3nt: TGTGCCAGCAGTTACGGACAGGGGACGGTTTACGAGCAGTACTTC
CDR3aa: CASSYGQGTVYEQYF

v_gene: TRBV6-1
d_gene: .
j_gene: TRBJ1-5
abundance: .
CDR3nt: TGTGCCAGCAGTGAAAAAGGGGGACGGGAGGACCAGCCCCAGCATTTT
CDR3aa: CASSEKGGREDQPQHF

v_gene: TRBV5-1
d_gene: .
j_gene: TRBJ2-1
abundance: once
CDR3nt: TGCGCCAGCAGCTTCCAGGGGCCGTACAATGAGCAGTTCTTC
CDR3aa: CASSFQGPYNEQFF

v_gene: TRBV27
d_gene: .
j_gene: TRBJ1-1
abundance: .
CDR3nt: TGTGCCAGCAGTCGTCGGACGTATAACACTGAAGCTTTCTTT
CDR3aa: CASSRRTYNTEAFF

v_gene: TRBV5-1
d_gene: .
j_gene: TRBJ1-2
abundance: .
CDR3nt: TGCGCCAGCAGCTTGTACACAGACTATGGCTACACCTTC
CDR3aa: CASSLYTDYGYTF

v_gene: TRBV7-2
d_gene: .
j_gene: TRBJ2-7
abundance: .
CDR3nt: TGTGCCAGCAGCCGAACCCCTACTAGACTCAACCACGAGCAGTACTTC
CDR3aa: CASSRTPTRLNHEQYF

v_gene: TRBV7-9
d_gene: TRBD1
j_gene: TRBJ2-7
abundance: .
CDR3nt: TGTGCCAGCAGCCACCGGGACAGGGGGTACGAGCAGTACTTC
CDR3aa: CASSHRDRGYEQYF

v_gene: TRBV29-1
d_gene: .
j_gene: TRBJ1-1
abundance: .
CDR3nt: TGCAGCGTTGTGGGGGGGGACACTGAAGCTTTCTTT
CDR3aa: CSVVGGDTEAFF

v_gene: TRBV7-9
d_gene: .
j_gene: TRBJ1-2
abundance: .
CDR3nt: TGTGCCAGCAGGCCCGGGAGGGATATGGGCTACACCTTC
CDR3aa: CASRPGRDMGYTF

v_gene: TRBV2
d_gene: TRBD2
j_gene: TRBJ2-5
abundance: .
CDR3nt: TGTGCCAGCAGGGGGGCGGGACTAGCGATAGAGACCCAGTACTTC
CDR3aa: CASRGAGLAIETQYF

v_gene: TRBV7-3
d_gene: .
j_gene: TRBJ2-5
abundance: .
CDR3nt: TGTGCCAGCAGCCCCGGTGGTACCGAGACCCAGTACTTC
CDR3aa: CASSPGGTETQYF

v_gene: TRBV9
d_gene: .
j_gene: TRBJ1-5
abundance: once
CDR3nt: TGTGCCAGCAGCGTAGGGGGCAGCAATCAGCCCCAGCATTTT
CDR3aa: CASSVGGSNQPQHF

v_gene: TRBV28
d_gene: .
j_gene: TRBJ2-7
abundance: .
CDR3nt: TGTGCCAGCAGCGATACTCCATCCTACGAGCAGTACTTC
CDR3aa: CASSDTPSYEQYF

v_gene: TRBV7-9
d_gene: TRBD1
j_gene: TRBJ2-5
abundance: .
CDR3nt: TGTGCCAGCAGCTTAGGGGGCAGGGGGTACGAGACCCAGTACTTC
CDR3aa: CASSLGGRGYETQYF

v_gene: TRBV30
d_gene: TRBD1
j_gene: TRBJ2-5
abundance: .
CDR3nt: TGTGCCTGGAGTGTATATGACAGGGCCCCAGAGACCCAGTACTTC
CDR3aa: CAWSVYDRAPETQYF

v_gene: TRBV28
d_gene: TRBD1
j_gene: TRBJ1-3
abundance: .
CDR3nt: TGTGCCAGCAGTCCGATCCGGGACAGCCATAACTCTGGAAACACCATATATTTT
CDR3aa: CASSPIRDSHNSGNTIYF

v_gene: TRBV5-1
d_gene: .
j_gene: TRBJ1-4
abundance: .
CDR3nt: TGCGCCAGCAGCCCTACTCAGAATCGGGGGCTGGAAAAACTGTTTTTT
CDR3aa: CASSPTQNRGLEKLFF

v_gene: TRBV7-2
d_gene: TRBD1
j_gene: TRBJ2-7
abundance: .
CDR3nt: TGTGCCAGCAGCTTAGGCAGGACAGGGAGAAACGAGCAGTACTTC
CDR3aa: CASSLGRTGRNEQYF

v_gene: TRBV5-1
d_gene: .
j_gene: TRBJ2-5
abundance: .
CDR3nt: TGCGCCAGCAGCTGGATAACCGGGACCGAGCTAGATCAAGAGACCCAGTACTTC
CDR3aa: CASSWITGTELDQETQYF

v_gene: TRBV2
d_gene: .
j_gene: TRBJ2-4
abundance: .
CDR3nt: TGTGCCAGCATTAGGGCACAAGCCAAAAACATTCAGTACTTC
CDR3aa: CASIRAQAKNIQYF

v_gene: TRBV4-2
d_gene: .
j_gene: TRBJ2-3
abundance: .
CDR3nt: TGTGCCAGCAGCCAGCTATTTACAGATACGCAGTATTTT
CDR3aa: CASSQLFTDTQYF

v_gene: TRBV7-2
d_gene: .
j_gene: TRBJ2-3
abundance: once
CDR3nt: TGTGCCAGCAGCCTTGGCGTTGTCGATACGCAGTATTTT
CDR3aa: CASSLGVVDTQYF